The 12 T cell receptor beta chains below come from one sample, sequenced in a study of response to subunit inactivated influenza vaccine. TCRdb independently ran MiXCR on the RT-PCR reads; one entry per CDR3 protein. Of hundreds of thousands of distinct CDR3 sequences in the sample, approximately 11% are singletons; the top ten hold about 12%. Sequenced here: PBMCs from blood, sampled around seven weeks after vaccination. These receptors all come from a man in his fifties or sixties who received an inactivated influenza vaccine.

This clonotype was found once. A much bigger clone sits one base away, suggesting this may be a read error. DNA for the CDR3: TGCAGCGTCACCGCTAGCGGAGAAGGCGAGACCCAGTACTTC. Amino acids: CSVTASGEGETQYF. This chain links TRBV29-1 with TRBJ2-5, with 7 bases identical to TRBD2. CDR3 length: 14 residues. From germline, CDR1 is SQVTM and CDR2 ANQGSEA. V lost 6 bases, J lost 5 bases, and 12 bases stayed unmatched.

The J gene is TRBJ1-3, the V gene TRBV12-3 or TRBV12-4, with a weak D call TRBD1 (6 bases). The V end lost 6 bases, the J end lost 0 bases, and 12 bases lay between the germline ends. This CDR3 comprises 15 residues. CDR3 in amino acids: CASRSDRNSGNTIYF. The CDR3 nucleotides read TGTGCCAGCAGGTCTGACAGGAACTCTGGAAACACCATATATTTT.

This clonotype was picked up many times. The chain uses TRBV24-1 and TRBJ2-5, with 8 bases that match TRBD1. Germline V gene lookup returns CDR1 KGHDR and CDR2 SFDVKD. V shed 2 bases and J 4 bases; nucleotides not matched to a gene: 5. The length of the CDR3 is 15 residues. CDR3 in DNA: TGTGCCACCAGTGATTCCAGGGGGCTTGGAGAGACCCAGTACTTC. It encodes CATSDSRGLGETQYF.

The V call is TRBV6-5, the J call TRBJ2-1; D might be TRBD1 (5 bases). This CDR3 has 17 amino acids. V dropped 2 bases and J dropped 7 bases, with 21 bases sitting between them. Per the germline V gene, CDR1 is MNHEY and CDR2 is SVGAGI. CDR3 sequence: CASSYVLARASGNEQFF. Written as DNA, the CDR3 is TGTGCCAGCAGTTACGTTTTGGCCAGGGCGTCTGGGAATGAGCAGTTCTTC.

This clonotype has at least ten counts. The rearrangement links TRBV12-3 or TRBV12-4 to TRBJ1-5, with 8 bases that match TRBD1. The CDR3 consists of 13 residues. V shed 6 bases, J shed 7 bases, and the junction held 5 bases outside the gene matches. This chain's CDR3 is CASSGQGRQPQHF. The CDR3 bases are TGTGCCAGCAGCGGACAGGGAAGGCAGCCCCAGCATTTT.

In its sample, this clonotype was seen a few times. This rearrangement joins TRBV7-8 to TRBJ1-5; D uncertain. The CDR3 has 16 residues. Trimming shortened V by 1 base and J by 2 bases, and 12 bases separated the two germline ends. Germline V gives CDR1 SGHVS, CDR2 FQNEAQ. The CDR3 DNA reads TGTGCCAGCAGCTTAGGGGCAGGTTTGGGCAATCAGCCCCAGCATTTT. Translating gives CASSLGAGLGNQPQHF.

The sample holds a few counts of this clonotype. This chain joins TRBV6-2 or TRBV6-3 and TRBJ2-2; D gene ambiguous. CDR1 and CDR2 (germline): MNHEY, SVGEGT. V was clipped by 4 bases and J by 5 bases, with 11 bases between them. CDR3 length: 14 residues. CDR3 sequence (DNA): TGTGCCAGCAGTTTTTCCCTAGTGACCGGGGAGCTGTTTTTT. Protein sequence: CASSFSLVTGELFF.

This clonotype was seen a handful of times. J is TRBJ2-3 and V is TRBV5-6; 12 nucleotides agree with TRBD2. Trimming took 4 bases from V and 4 from J; bases not matched to a gene: 4. The length of the CDR3 is 15 residues. Germline CDR1 SGHDT, CDR2 YYEEEE. DNA for the CDR3: TGTGCCAGCAGCCCTCTAGCGGGGGGGTCAGATACGCAGTATTTT. Translation gives CASSPLAGGSDTQYF.

This clonotype has a handful of counts. The chain combines TRBV28 with TRBJ2-7; 9 bases agree with TRBD1. Per the germline V gene, CDR1 is MDHEN and CDR2 is SYDVKM. CDR3 length: 14 amino acids. The V gene end was trimmed by 8 bases and the J gene end by 3 bases; junction bases not matched to a gene: 8. For the CDR3, the DNA is TGTGCCAGCTCGCAGGGGACAGGGAACTACGAGCAGTACTTC. Translation gives CASSQGTGNYEQYF.

The chain employs TRBV7-8 and TRBJ2-2, with 7 bases lining up with TRBD2. V lost 2 bases, J lost 3 bases, and 3 bases stayed unmatched. The germline gives CDR1 SGHVS, CDR2 FQNEAQ. CDR3 length: 15 amino acids. The CDR3 DNA is TGTGCCAGCAGCTTACTGGGAGGGGACACCGGGGAGCTGTTTTTT. This codes for CASSLLGGDTGELFF. Full variable domain (missing parts from reference TRBV7-8 and TRBJ2-2): GAGVSQSPRYKVAKRGQDVALRCDPISGHVSLFWYQQALGQGPEFLTYFQNEAQLDKSGLPSDRFFAERPEGSVSTLKIQRTQQEDSAVYLCASSLLGGDTGELFFGEGSRLTVL.

This clonotype was picked up a small number of times. The V gene is TRBV6-2 or TRBV6-3, the J gene TRBJ1-4, with D uncertain. Germline CDR1 reads MNHEY; CDR2 reads SVGEGT. Trimming pared 6 bases from V and 8 bases from J, leaving 16 bases between. The CDR3 runs 14 residues. In DNA form, the CDR3 reads TGTGCCAGCAGGATCGACCAACTGGGGGAAAAACTGTTTTTT. This encodes CASRIDQLGEKLFF.

There are a few counts of this clonotype. The chain employs TRBV4-3 and TRBJ2-7, with 8 bases matching TRBD1. Trimming cost V 3 bases and J 9 bases; bases outside gene matches: 10. The germline gives CDR1 LGHNA, CDR2 YSLEER. This CDR3 has 14 amino acids. Here the CDR3 reads CASSQATGAPGQYF. CDR3 DNA sequence: TGCGCCAGCAGCCAGGCGACAGGGGCGCCGGGGCAGTACTTC.